The rows below give T cell receptor beta chains drawn from one sample of a study of technical replicates of blood from several donors. The repertoire was sequenced with immunoSEQ multiplex PCR; TCRdb's copy has only in-frame clones and lacks some. In the table there are roughly 76,000 clones, more than 85% of which are singletons. Sequencing input: T cells isolated from PBMCs. These receptors were taken from a human donor in good health. Some clones in this sample may be carry-over from other donors' samples. Both conserved end residues are part of each CDR3. D genes are given only for firm matches. Rows give clone size only sometimes, using once, few, many, or a class for an expanded clone.

CDR3 protein | CDR3 DNA | clone size | V gene | D gene | J gene
CASRFMTENTEAFF | TGTGCCAGCAGATTTATGACAGAAAACACTGAAGCTTTCTTT | - | TRBV6-1 | - | TRBJ1-1
CASSFGTSGGTYNEQFF | TGCGCCAGCAGCTTCGGGACTAGCGGGGGTACCTACAATGAGCAGTTCTTC | - | TRBV5-1 | TRBD2 | TRBJ2-1
CASSIQNTEAFF | TGTGCCAGCTCAATCCAGAACACTGAAGCTTTCTTT | - | TRBV18 | - | TRBJ1-1
CAISESKTGLFYNTGELFF | TGTGCCATCAGTGAGTCCAAGACAGGGCTATTCTATAACACCGGGGAGCTGTTTTTT | - | TRBV10-3 | TRBD1 | TRBJ2-2
CASSPGGGETQYF | TGTGCCAGCAGCCCCGGAGGAGGGGAGACCCAGTACTTC | - | TRBV7-2 | - | TRBJ2-5
CASSKQGAGGNTIYF | TGTGCCAGCAGTAAACAGGGGGCTGGCGGAAACACCATATATTTT | - | TRBV25-1 | TRBD1 | TRBJ1-3
CASSRQGRSYNEQFF | TGTGCCAGCAGTCGCCAAGGGAGGTCCTACAATGAGCAGTTCTTC | - | TRBV6-5 | - | TRBJ2-1
CASSQDRGTGRNYEQYF | TGCGCCAGCAGCCAAGATCGAGGGACAGGGAGAAACTACGAGCAGTACTTC | - | TRBV4-3 | TRBD1 | TRBJ2-7
CASSVSGTTNEQYF | TGTGCCAGCAGCGTATCTGGGACTACAAACGAGCAGTACTTC | once | TRBV9 | TRBD2 | TRBJ2-7
CASSYAGYNEQFF | TGTGCCAGCAGTTACGCGGGGTACAATGAGCAGTTCTTC | - | TRBV6-6 | - | TRBJ2-1
CASSPTQNTDTQYF | TGTGCCAGCAGTCCGACTCAAAACACAGATACGCAGTATTTT | - | TRBV27 | - | TRBJ2-3
CASSPWAGSTDTQYF | TGTGCCAGCAGCCCTTGGGCAGGGAGCACAGATACGCAGTATTTT | - | TRBV27 | - | TRBJ2-3
CAISESTGTKSYEQYF | TGTGCCATCAGTGAGTCGACGGGGACAAAATCCTACGAGCAGTACTTC | - | TRBV10-3 | - | TRBJ2-7
CASKGQGAAGETQYF | TGTGCCAGCAAGGGACAGGGGGCGGCGGGAGAGACCCAGTACTTC | - | TRBV2 | TRBD1 | TRBJ2-5
CATSWVGADTQYF | TGTGCCACCTCTTGGGTGGGCGCAGATACGCAGTATTTT | - | TRBV19 | - | TRBJ2-3
CASSLWGGETQYF | TGTGCCAGCAGTTTATGGGGGGGAGAGACCCAGTACTTC | - | TRBV27 | TRBD2 | TRBJ2-5
CASSGFASGRDEQYF | TGTGCCAGCAGCGGCTTTGCTAGCGGGAGGGACGAGCAGTACTTC | - | TRBV6-1 | TRBD2 | TRBJ2-7
CASSLGIAGVAEQYF | TGTGCCAGCAGCTTAGGGATAGCGGGAGTGGCCGAGCAGTACTTC | - | TRBV7-2 | TRBD2 | TRBJ2-7
CASARQGSYQPQHF | TGTGCTAGTGCCCGACAGGGATCTTATCAGCCCCAGCATTTT | few | TRBV12-5 | TRBD1 | TRBJ1-5
CAISETGGARDGYTF | TGTGCCATCAGTGAAACAGGGGGCGCGAGGGATGGCTACACCTTC | - | TRBV10-3 | TRBD1 | TRBJ1-2
CASSAGTADTEAFF | TGCGCCAGCAGCGCAGGGACAGCAGACACTGAAGCTTTCTTT | - | TRBV5-1 | TRBD1 | TRBJ1-1
CATKGGLSANTGELFF | TGTGCCACCAAGGGAGGGTTATCAGCGAACACCGGGGAGCTGTTTTTT | - | TRBV15 | TRBD2 | TRBJ2-2
CASSQDFNRVGYGYTF | TGCGCCAGCAGCCAAGATTTCAACAGGGTCGGATATGGCTACACCTTC | once | TRBV4-1 | - | TRBJ1-2
CASSPHQGGRMNTEAFF | TGTGCCAGCAGCCCCCACCAGGGGGGCCGAATGAACACTGAAGCTTTCTTT | - | TRBV9 | TRBD1 | TRBJ1-1
CASSSGQTTGELFF | TGTGCCAGCAGCTCCGGACAGACCACCGGGGAGCTGTTTTTT | - | TRBV5-4 | - | TRBJ2-2
CASSLYGRGSYNEQFF | TGTGCCAGCAGTTTATACGGCAGGGGATCGTACAATGAGCAGTTCTTC | - | TRBV27 | - | TRBJ2-1
CASSIFRTSGSSGTQYF | TGTGCCAGTAGTATCTTCCGGACTAGCGGGTCATCCGGGACCCAGTACTTC | - | TRBV19 | TRBD2 | TRBJ2-5
CASTKGQATDTQYF | TGTGCCAGCACCAAGGGACAGGCCACAGATACGCAGTATTTT | - | TRBV11-3 | TRBD1 | TRBJ2-3
CASSLQGGGQPQHF | TGTGCCAGCAGCCTTCAGGGGGGAGGTCAGCCCCAGCATTTT | - | TRBV7-2 | TRBD1 | TRBJ1-5
CASSPGRTAAYEKLFF | TGCGCCAGCAGCCCCGGCCGGACAGCGGCATATGAAAAACTGTTTTTT | - | TRBV4-1 | - | TRBJ1-4
CASSTDSGSYEQYF | TGTGCCAGTAGTACGGATAGCGGCTCCTACGAGCAGTACTTC | once | TRBV19 | - | TRBJ2-7
CASMGRVDEQYF | TGTGCCAGTATGGGCAGGGTGGACGAGCAGTACTTC | once | TRBV19 | - | TRBJ2-7
CASSLGVYFGDRVSDEQFF | TGTGCCAGCAGCTTAGGAGTATATTTTGGGGACAGGGTCTCAGATGAGCAGTTCTTC | - | TRBV11-1 | TRBD1 | TRBJ2-1
CASSLGQDGQPQHF | TGTGCCAGCTCACTTGGACAGGACGGCCAGCCCCAGCATTTT | - | TRBV18 | TRBD1 | TRBJ1-5
CASSSRIGRYTEAFF | TGTGCCAGCAGCTCCCGGATAGGGAGGTACACTGAAGCTTTCTTT | - | TRBV7-3 | - | TRBJ1-1
CASSQSLRRNEQYF | TGTGCCAGCAGCCAATCCCTTAGGCGGAACGAGCAGTACTTC | - | TRBV4-2 | - | TRBJ2-7
CASSLRLAETDTQYF | TGTGCCAGCAGCTTACGGCTAGCGGAAACAGATACGCAGTATTTT | - | TRBV7-6 | TRBD2 | TRBJ2-3
CASNFSPSPNQPQHF | TGTGCCAGTAATTTTTCCCCCTCCCCCAATCAGCCCCAGCATTTT | - | TRBV19 | - | TRBJ1-5
CASSQLREDEQFF | TGTGCCAGCAGCCAGCTACGGGAGGATGAGCAGTTCTTC | - | TRBV7-9 | TRBD2 | TRBJ2-1